This T cell receptor beta chain was identified during a study of T cells after yellow fever vaccination. The study, taken as a whole, reports: The secondary response showed a weaker magnitude and a faster peak, day 5 versus 15.

One entry per CDR3 protein results from TCRdb running MiXCR on the 5' RACE reads. The profile shows more than 300,000 distinct CDR3 sequences, around 6.8% of them singletons. On this clonotype: Its target is not known. The germline gene is not matched at one end of the junction; a read error may be the cause.

This CDR3 spans 16 amino acids. The germline V gene encodes CDR1 MGHRA and CDR2 YSYEKL. The specimen was PBMCs, collected about 41 days after the first yellow fever vaccination. The V gene is TRBV4-1, the J gene TRBJ2-1, with a tentative D call TRBD1 (5 bases). The sequence came from a man between 18 and 35 years old who received the YFV17D yellow fever vaccine. The CDR3: CASSQDKGVVYDEQFF. The CDR3 nucleotides read TGCGCCAGCAGCCAAGATAAAGGGGTTGTCTACGATGAGCAGTTCTTC.